Reported below is one T cell receptor beta chain. Its antigen remains unknown. The data were obtained in a study of cytomegalovirus exposure and HLA in healthy donors. Primers: 60 Vbeta forward and 13 Jbeta reverse. TCRdb's copy holds only in-frame clones and misses some; the assay was immunoSEQ multiplex PCR. The sample lists 110,000 to 150,000 clones, about 80% occurring once. CDR3 size: 15 residues. V was shortened by 3 bases and J by 0 bases, with 12 bases between the two germline ends. Per the germline V gene, CDR1 is SGDLS and CDR2 is YYNGEE. Study findings and constraints: In a later analysis, parvovirus B19, influenza, CMV and Epstein-Barr virus appeared linked to several top co-occurrence clusters. Within the data, a cluster of highly shared sequence variants was likely a sequencing artifact. A later analysis linked a missense DCLRE1C variant to TCR beta V- and J-gene trimming.

The sequenced sample consisted of PBMCs. The chain employs TRBV9 and TRBJ1-2; D is perhaps TRBD1 (6 bases). The clonotype was recovered from a woman aged 55-69 years in good health and CMV-seropositive. CDR3 loop: CASSAEGGPNYGYTF. The DNA of the CDR3 is TGTGCCAGCAGCGCAGAGGGGGGGCCTAACTATGGCTACACCTTC. The full variable domain, its missing parts supplied by reference TRBV9 and TRBJ1-2, is DSGVTQTPKHLITATGQRVTLRCSPRSGDLSVYWYQQSLDQGLQFLIQYYNGEERAKGNILERFSAQQFPDLHSELNLSSLELGDSALYFCASSAEGGPNYGYTFGSGTRLTVV.